Listed here are 17 T cell receptor beta chains from one sample, sequenced in a study of shared clonotypes between healthy human individuals. Terminally differentiated effector memory CD45RA+ cells were excluded from the naive CD8 cells, which were CD45RO-negative and positively selected for CCR7. Some clones are missing from TCRdb's copy, which holds only in-frame ones; the method was immunoSEQ multiplex PCR. Here the sample spans roughly 650,000 clones, approximately 96% being singletons. Sequencing was carried out using naive CD8+ T cells sorted from blood. Source of these receptors: a young woman in good health.

CDR3 loop: CSVRGDPYNEQFF. Here the CDR3 DNA reads TGCAGCGTTAGGGGGGATCCCTACAATGAGCAGTTCTTC. This chain connects TRBV29-1 to TRBJ2-1; D is possibly TRBD1 or TRBD2 (6 bases each). The germline V and J ends were trimmed by 5 bases and 2 bases, with 10 bases remaining between them. Germline V lookup: CDR1 SQVTM, CDR2 ANQGSEA. The CDR3 sequence is 13 residues long.

The V and J genes are TRBV19 and TRBJ1-1, with 7 nucleotides matching TRBD1. The CDR3 consists of 16 residues. V lost 3 bases to trimming and J lost 0 bases; unmatched junction nucleotides: 7. Per the germline V gene, CDR1 is LNHDA and CDR2 is SQIVND (reference sequence). CDR3 nucleotides: TGTGCCAGTAGTATTACAGGGGAGGGCATGAACACTGAAGCTTTCTTT. Translating it yields CASSITGEGMNTEAFF. The whole variable domain, remainder taken from reference TRBV19 and TRBJ1-1, is DGGITQSPKYLFRKEGQNVTLSCEQNLNHDAMYWYRQDPGQGLRLIYYSQIVNDFQKGDIAEGYSVSREKKESFPLTVTSAQKNPTAFYLCASSITGEGMNTEAFFGQGTRLTVV.

The chain joins TRBV19 to TRBJ1-2; D is unclear. This CDR3 spans 13 amino acids. Trimming took off 5 bases at V and 4 bases at J, with 11 bases between the two ends. Germline V CDR1 and CDR2: LNHDA, SQIVND (reference sequence). The CDR3 spells CASSSRSSYGYTF. The CDR3 nucleotides read TGTGCCAGTAGTTCCCGCAGTTCCTATGGCTACACCTTC.

The V gene is TRBV5-1, the J gene TRBJ2-7; D is uncertain. Trimming removed 3 bases from V and 3 bases from J, with 13 bases in between. There are 14 residues in the CDR3. Germline-derived CDR1 and CDR2 are SGHRS and YFSETQ. CDR3 DNA sequence: TGCGCCAGCAGCTCGGTAGGCTCATACTACGAGCAGTACTTC. Protein sequence: CASSSVGSYYEQYF.

V and J are TRBV11-3 and TRBJ2-2, with a weak D call TRBD1 (6 bases). CDR3 length equals 17 residues. Germline CDR1 SGHNT, CDR2 YENEEA. The germline V and J ends were trimmed by 4 bases and 3 bases, with 18 bases remaining between them. CDR3 loop: CASSSRSAGVDTGELFF. The CDR3 DNA follows: TGTGCCAGCAGCTCCCGCTCGGCAGGGGTGGACACCGGGGAGCTGTTTTTT.

A note on this clone: Additional DNA sequences in this sample encode the identical CDR3. The rearrangement uses TRBV27 and TRBJ2-2; D gene uncertain. Germline V gives CDR1 MNHEY, CDR2 SMNVEV (reference sequence). The germline V and J ends were trimmed by 4 bases and 3 bases, with 3 bases remaining between them. The CDR3 sequence is 12 residues long. The CDR3 DNA follows: TGTGCCAGCAGTTCGGACACCGGGGAGCTGTTTTTT. Protein: CASSSDTGELFF.

The chain has TRBV19 and TRBJ2-7; 10 positions match TRBD1. Trimming at V came to 6 bases and at J to 7 bases, leaving 9 bases not matched to a gene. CDR1 and CDR2 (germline): LNHDA, SQIVND (reference sequence). CDR3 length: 14 residues. CDR3 bases: TGTGCCAGTAGCACCGGGACAGGGGCCTTTGAGCAGTACTTC. This codes for CASSTGTGAFEQYF.

The chain combines TRBV2 with TRBJ2-7; D is ambiguous. V was trimmed by 2 bases and J by 5 bases, leaving 7 bases between them. The CDR3 is 12 amino acids. Germline V gene sequence: CDR1 SNHLY, CDR2 FYNNEI. As DNA, the CDR3 is TGTGCCAGCAGTGAATACGGAGACGAGCAGTACTTC. This codes for CASSEYGDEQYF.

The chain couples TRBV28 to TRBJ1-5; the D is unclear. Germline values: CDR1 MDHEN, CDR2 SYDVKM. This CDR3 is built from 16 residues. The V and J ends lost 1 base and 0 bases respectively, with 10 bases between them. CDR3 in DNA: TGTGCCAGCAGTTTATCTCAGGTATATAGCAATCAGCCCCAGCATTTT. It codes for CASSLSQVYSNQPQHF.

The CDR3 sequence is CSVGRGRGFGQPQHF. The DNA of the CDR3 is TGCAGCGTCGGCCGGGGGCGGGGTTTTGGTCAGCCCCAGCATTTT. The gene calls are TRBV29-1 and TRBJ1-5; possibly TRBD1 for D (6 bases). CDR3 length equals 15 residues. Germline CDR1 is SQVTM and CDR2 is ANQGSEA. V lost 6 bases to trimming and J lost 6 bases, with 21 bases between them. The complete variable domain, with remaining parts taken from reference TRBV29-1 and TRBJ1-5, reads SAVISQKPSRDICQRGTSLTIQCQVDSQVTMMFWYRQQPGQSLTLIATANQGSEATYESGFVIDKFPISRPNLTFSTLTVSNMSPEDSSIYLCSVGRGRGFGQPQHFGDGTRLSIL.

The count of this clone is one. The V gene is TRBV4-1, the J gene TRBJ2-1; the D is unclear. The V end lost 4 bases, the J end lost 8 bases, and 9 bases lay between the germline ends. Germline V gives CDR1 MGHRA, CDR2 YSYEKL. This CDR3 comprises 12 residues. The CDR3 protein is CASSRYLDEQFF. The CDR3 nucleotides read TGCGCCAGCAGCCGCTACTTGGATGAGCAGTTCTTC.

The V call is TRBV7-6, the J call TRBJ1-2; 7 positions agree with TRBD1. The germline gives CDR1 SGHVS, CDR2 FNYEAQ. The CDR3 runs to 11 residues. J lost 8 bases, V lost 11 bases, and 8 bases had no gene match. CDR3 residues: CAVQTGVGYTF. In DNA form, the CDR3 reads TGTGCCGTCCAAACAGGGGTGGGCTACACCTTC.

The table lists this clone with a count of one. The gene calls are TRBV21-1 and TRBJ2-7; the DNA was not used to check the table's D call, TRBD2. TRBV21-1 is shown as a pseudogene. There are 17 residues in the CDR3. In nucleotides, the CDR3 is TGTGCCAGCAGCAACCCCCCCCTAGCCAGGATAACCTACGAGCAGTACTTC. Amino acids: CASSNPPLARITYEQYF.

This clone was seen just once. The genes are TRBV2 and TRBJ2-3; TRBD2 might be the D (6 bases). Trimming left V 6 bases short and J 7 bases short, with 17 bases between. This CDR3 has 14 amino acids. Germline V gives CDR1 SNHLY, CDR2 FYNNEI. The CDR3 spells CASSGGIKVNTQYF. The DNA of the CDR3 is TGTGCCAGCAGCGGAGGGATTAAAGTGAATACGCAGTATTTT.

The chain employs TRBV6-1 and TRBJ2-1; D might be TRBD2 (6 bases). With 8 bases removed from V and 4 bases from J, the gap between germline ends came to 6 bases. Germline-derived CDR1 and CDR2 are MNHNS and SASEGT. CDR3 length equals 11 residues. CDR3 amino acids: CASGGYNEQFF. CDR3 DNA: TGTGCCAGCGGGGGGTACAATGAGCAGTTCTTC.

The table lists this clone with a few counts. This chain connects TRBV10-2 to TRBJ1-1; D ambiguous. CDR3 size: 13 residues. Trimming cost V 5 bases and J 1 base, with 8 bases left between them. Germline V gene data show CDR1 as WSHSY and CDR2 as SAAADI. CDR3 loop: CASSQWANTEAFF. The CDR3 nucleotides read TGCGCCAGCAGTCAATGGGCGAACACTGAAGCTTTCTTT.

This sequence joins TRBV19 and TRBJ2-2, with D unresolved. The CDR3 consists of 13 residues. V lost 8 bases and J lost 6, with 13 bases in between. Germline-derived CDR1 and CDR2 are LNHDA and SQIVND (reference sequence). The DNA for the CDR3 is TGTGCCAGTCAAACAGCCAACCCCGGGGAGCTGTTTTTT. Residues: CASQTANPGELFF.